This T cell receptor beta chain was identified in a study of T cell changes during pregnancy in multiple sclerosis. Generated by immunoSEQ multiplex PCR, the TCRdb table keeps only in-frame clones and is missing some. The data contain roughly 40,000 clones, 70% to 90% of them singletons. The CDR3 consists of 15 residues. CDR1 is LGHNA, CDR2 YNFKEQ, per germline. V shed 5 bases and J 5 bases; nucleotides not matched to a gene: 10. This chain joins TRBV4-2 and TRBJ2-5; the match to TRBD1 covers 8 bases. This material consisted of CD8+ T cells from peripheral blood mononuclear cells, taken in the first trimester of pregnancy. This clonotype was obtained from a female donor with multiple sclerosis, enrolled in a pregnancy study. Here the CDR3 reads CASSGQDRDIETQYF. CDR3 nucleotide sequence: TGTGCCAGCAGCGGCCAGGACAGGGATATCGAGACCCAGTACTTC.